Listed below are T cell receptor beta chains from one sample, sequenced in a study of blood T cell repertoires in COVID-19. Using immunoSEQ multiplex PCR, the repertoire was profiled, and TCRdb retains in-frame clones only, with some absent. The sample contains fewer than 50,000 clones, approximately 86% of which appear only once. The specimen sequenced was peripheral blood. These receptors all stem from a man in his fifties or sixties with active COVID-19. CDR3s include the opening cysteine and the closing phenylalanine or tryptophan. A D gene is named only where the DNA matches it firmly. The size of a clone is reported for some rows only, either as once, few or many, or as a class for expanded clones.

CDR3aa: CASSFDSLNQPQHF
CDR3nt: TGTGCCAGCAGTTTCGACAGCCTCAATCAGCCCCAGCATTTT
j_gene: TRBJ1-5
abundance: .
d_gene: .
v_gene: TRBV7-2

CDR3aa: CATGTVETQYF
CDR3nt: TGTGCCACCGGGACAGTAGAGACCCAGTACTTC
j_gene: TRBJ2-5
abundance: .
d_gene: TRBD1
v_gene: TRBV10-3

CDR3aa: CASRPGLAGETQYF
CDR3nt: TGCGCCAGCAGGCCAGGGCTAGCGGGAGAGACCCAGTACTTC
j_gene: TRBJ2-5
abundance: few
d_gene: TRBD2
v_gene: TRBV5-1

CDR3aa: CASSLFLAAYEQYF
CDR3nt: TGTGCCAGCAGCTTATTTCTTGCGGCCTACGAGCAGTACTTC
j_gene: TRBJ2-7
abundance: .
d_gene: .
v_gene: TRBV13

CDR3aa: CASSVESSGNNEQFF
CDR3nt: TGTGCCAGCAGCGTAGAGTCTAGCGGGAACAATGAGCAGTTCTTC
j_gene: TRBJ2-1
abundance: .
d_gene: TRBD2
v_gene: TRBV9

CDR3aa: CASSLARTAGELFF
CDR3nt: TGTGCCAGCAGCTTAGCCCGCACGGCCGGGGAGCTGTTTTTT
j_gene: TRBJ2-2
abundance: .
d_gene: .
v_gene: TRBV11-2

CDR3aa: CASSLKGHPNTEAFF
CDR3nt: TGTGCCAGCAGTTTAAAGGGGCACCCCAACACTGAAGCTTTCTTT
j_gene: TRBJ1-1
abundance: once
d_gene: .
v_gene: TRBV27

CDR3aa: CASSEVAGSRNYGYTF
CDR3nt: TGTGCCAGTAGTGAAGTCGCGGGTAGTCGGAACTATGGCTACACCTTC
j_gene: TRBJ1-2
abundance: .
d_gene: .
v_gene: TRBV19

CDR3aa: CASSPSDIASMNTEAFF
CDR3nt: TGTGCCAGCTCACCATCAGACATCGCCTCAATGAACACTGAAGCTTTCTTT
j_gene: TRBJ1-1
abundance: .
d_gene: .
v_gene: TRBV18

CDR3aa: CASSQDSRENQPQHF
CDR3nt: TGCGCCAGCAGCCAAGATTCCAGGGAAAATCAGCCCCAGCATTTT
j_gene: TRBJ1-5
abundance: .
d_gene: .
v_gene: TRBV4-1

CDR3aa: CASSLADRVGTDTQYF
CDR3nt: TGCGCCAGCAGCTTGGCAGACAGGGTGGGCACAGATACGCAGTATTTT
j_gene: TRBJ2-3
abundance: .
d_gene: TRBD1
v_gene: TRBV5-1

CDR3aa: CASSELRSNQPQHF
CDR3nt: TGTGCCAGCAGTGAACTGAGGAGCAATCAGCCCCAGCATTTT
j_gene: TRBJ1-5
abundance: .
d_gene: .
v_gene: TRBV2

CDR3aa: CSASPRGYQPQHF
CDR3nt: TGCAGTGCTAGTCCACGGGGGTATCAGCCCCAGCATTTT
j_gene: TRBJ1-5
abundance: once
d_gene: .
v_gene: TRBV20-1

CDR3aa: CASSKVDRGQYSNQPQHF
CDR3nt: TGTGCCAGCAGCAAAGTAGACAGGGGGCAATATAGCAATCAGCCCCAGCATTTT
j_gene: TRBJ1-5
abundance: once
d_gene: .
v_gene: TRBV21-1

CDR3aa: CASSLGTSGETQYF
CDR3nt: TGTGCCAGCTCACTAGGGACTAGCGGGGAGACCCAGTACTTC
j_gene: TRBJ2-5
abundance: .
d_gene: TRBD2
v_gene: TRBV18

CDR3aa: CASSPGTGGNYGYTF
CDR3nt: TGTGCCAGCAGCCCCGGGACAGGGGGCAACTATGGCTACACCTTC
j_gene: TRBJ1-2
abundance: .
d_gene: TRBD1
v_gene: TRBV7-9

CDR3aa: CASSPGQSYEQYF
CDR3nt: TGTGCCAGCTCACCGGGACAGTCCTACGAGCAGTACTTC
j_gene: TRBJ2-7
abundance: .
d_gene: TRBD1
v_gene: TRBV18

CDR3aa: CASSFKGLGHAEAFF
CDR3nt: TGTGCCAGCAGCTTTAAAGGTCTGGGGCACGCTGAAGCTTTCTTT
j_gene: TRBJ1-1
abundance: .
d_gene: .
v_gene: TRBV7-9

CDR3aa: CASSIVGRSSYEQYF
CDR3nt: TGTGCCAGTAGTATAGTCGGCCGGAGCTCCTACGAGCAGTACTTC
j_gene: TRBJ2-7
abundance: .
d_gene: .
v_gene: TRBV19

CDR3aa: CASSQGAGSTDTQYF
CDR3nt: TGTGCCAGCAGCCAAGGAGCGGGTAGCACAGATACGCAGTATTTT
j_gene: TRBJ2-3
abundance: .
d_gene: .
v_gene: TRBV3-1/TRBV3-2

CDR3aa: CASSFRAGGLNEQFF
CDR3nt: TGTGCCAGCAGCTTTAGAGCGGGGGGGCTTAATGAGCAGTTCTTC
j_gene: TRBJ2-1
abundance: .
d_gene: TRBD2
v_gene: TRBV13

CDR3aa: CASSQGAKWNTEAFF
CDR3nt: TGCGCCAGCAGCCAGGGGGCTAAATGGAACACTGAAGCTTTCTTT
j_gene: TRBJ1-1
abundance: .
d_gene: .
v_gene: TRBV4-3

CDR3aa: CAISIQAGNTIYF
CDR3nt: TGTGCCATCAGTATACAGGCTGGAAACACCATATATTTT
j_gene: TRBJ1-3
abundance: .
d_gene: .
v_gene: TRBV10-3

CDR3aa: CSAIRVYEQYF
CDR3nt: TGCAGTGCTATTAGAGTATACGAGCAGTACTTC
j_gene: TRBJ2-7
abundance: .
d_gene: .
v_gene: TRBV20-1

CDR3aa: CASSLGAGGYYEQYF
CDR3nt: TGCGCCAGCAGCTTGGGGGCAGGGGGGTACTACGAGCAGTACTTC
j_gene: TRBJ2-7
abundance: .
d_gene: .
v_gene: TRBV5-1

CDR3aa: CSASWDSGHEQYF
CDR3nt: TGCAGTGCTAGTTGGGACTCAGGTCACGAGCAGTACTTC
j_gene: TRBJ2-7
abundance: once
d_gene: .
v_gene: TRBV20-1

CDR3aa: CASREDRYNSPLHF
CDR3nt: TGTGCCAGCAGAGAAGACAGGTATAATTCACCCCTCCACTTT
j_gene: TRBJ1-6
abundance: .
d_gene: .
v_gene: TRBV6-4

CDR3aa: CATSDRLAKNIQYF
CDR3nt: TGTGCCACCAGCGACAGGTTAGCCAAAAACATTCAGTACTTC
j_gene: TRBJ2-4
abundance: .
d_gene: .
v_gene: TRBV24-1

CDR3aa: CSVEGPGQYYEQYF
CDR3nt: TGCAGCGTTGAAGGCCCCGGACAATACTACGAGCAGTACTTC
j_gene: TRBJ2-7
abundance: .
d_gene: .
v_gene: TRBV29-1

CDR3aa: CASSLKKGTRDQPQHF
CDR3nt: TGTGCCAGCAGCTTAAAAAAGGGAACGCGGGATCAGCCCCAGCATTTT
j_gene: TRBJ1-5
abundance: .
d_gene: .
v_gene: TRBV7-8

CDR3aa: CASSIISSGGETQYF
CDR3nt: TGTGCCAGTAGTATAATTTCTAGCGGGGGGGAGACCCAGTACTTC
j_gene: TRBJ2-5
abundance: .
d_gene: TRBD2
v_gene: TRBV19

CDR3aa: CASSSQQGAGNTIYF
CDR3nt: TGTGCCAGCAGCTCCCAACAGGGGGCTGGAAACACCATATATTTT
j_gene: TRBJ1-3
abundance: few
d_gene: TRBD1
v_gene: TRBV5-4

CDR3aa: CASSLDRMFNSPLHF
CDR3nt: TGTGCCAGCAGCTTAGACAGAATGTTTAATTCACCCCTCCACTTT
j_gene: TRBJ1-6
abundance: .
d_gene: .
v_gene: TRBV7-6

CDR3aa: CASSLGGQGALETQYF
CDR3nt: TGCGCCAGCAGCCTGGGAGGACAGGGGGCTCTAGAGACCCAGTACTTC
j_gene: TRBJ2-5
abundance: .
d_gene: TRBD1
v_gene: TRBV4-1

CDR3aa: CASSESGRIQPQHF
CDR3nt: TGTGCCAGCAGTGAATCGGGGAGGATTCAGCCCCAGCATTTT
j_gene: TRBJ1-5
abundance: .
d_gene: .
v_gene: TRBV2

CDR3aa: CASRPQQGNYGYTF
CDR3nt: TGTGCCAGCAGACCCCAACAGGGAAACTATGGCTACACCTTC
j_gene: TRBJ1-2
abundance: .
d_gene: .
v_gene: TRBV6-6

CDR3aa: CASSLAVLNTEAFF
CDR3nt: TGCGCCAGCAGCTTGGCCGTTTTGAACACTGAAGCTTTCTTT
j_gene: TRBJ1-1
abundance: few
d_gene: .
v_gene: TRBV5-1

CDR3aa: CASTLGGGVTEAFF
CDR3nt: TGTGCCAGCACACTAGGAGGGGGGGTCACTGAAGCTTTCTTT
j_gene: TRBJ1-1
abundance: .
d_gene: .
v_gene: TRBV9

CDR3aa: CASSSTGRSDEQYF
CDR3nt: TGTGCCAGCAGTTCGACAGGGAGAAGCGACGAGCAGTACTTC
j_gene: TRBJ2-7
abundance: .
d_gene: TRBD1
v_gene: TRBV28

CDR3aa: CATSDFAGTGGFSGNEQFF
CDR3nt: TGTGCCACCAGTGATTTTGCAGGGACAGGGGGCTTCTCGGGCAATGAGCAGTTCTTC
j_gene: TRBJ2-1
abundance: .
d_gene: TRBD1
v_gene: TRBV24-1

CDR3aa: CASSPGVTYEQYF
CDR3nt: TGTGCCAGCTCACCGGGAGTTACCTACGAGCAGTACTTC
j_gene: TRBJ2-7
abundance: .
d_gene: .
v_gene: TRBV18

CDR3aa: CASSRARDRAEKLFF
CDR3nt: TGCGCCAGCAGCCGTGCCCGGGACAGAGCTGAAAAACTGTTTTTT
j_gene: TRBJ1-4
abundance: .
d_gene: TRBD1
v_gene: TRBV4-3